Listed here are 15 T cell receptor beta chains from one sample, sequenced in a study of control samples from healthy donors and cancer patients (dated by TCRdb to the early 2020s). Library generation was performed with the immunoSEQ multiplex PCR assay. Imported from immuneACCESS, the table was reduced by TCRdb to in-frame sequences with V and J called. These copies leave out some clones; in studies compared against another copy, an unresolved V gene accounts for under half, and the cause of the remainder is not known. This sample gives some 120,000 clones in total; over 90% of them show up just once. Together, the top ten hold 2% to 3% of the sample. The source material was blood. These receptors originate from a man aged 25 to 45 in good health.

This clone has just one count. This chain uses TRBV10-3 with TRBJ1-3, with TRBD1 matching over 8 bases. CDR1 is ENHRY, CDR2 SYGVKD, per germline. Trimming removed 10 bases from V and 0 bases from J; junction bases left unmatched: 8. The CDR3 runs to 15 residues. The CDR3 DNA sequence: TGTGCCACTCGGCAGGGGGCGAGCTCTGGAAACACCATATATTTT. Encoded protein: CATRQGASSGNTIYF.

The chain recombines TRBV4-2 with TRBJ2-5; the D gene is possibly TRBD2 (5 bases). The CDR3 loop spans 15 amino acids. The V end lost 4 bases, the J end lost 5 bases, and 17 bases lay between the germline ends. Germline V gene data show CDR1 as LGHNA and CDR2 as YNFKEQ. DNA for the CDR3: TGTGCCAGCAGCCCTCCAAGGGCCTCGGGGGAGACCCAGTACTTC. Residues: CASSPPRASGETQYF.

The chain has TRBV2 and TRBJ2-2; 12 bases are a match to TRBD2. This CDR3 comprises 17 residues. V shed 4 bases, J shed 2 bases, and the junction held 5 bases outside the gene matches. Looked up from germline, CDR1 is SNHLY and CDR2 is FYNNEI. CDR3: CASSALGLAGNTGELFF. The CDR3 nucleotides read TGTGCCAGCAGTGCGCTGGGACTAGCGGGTAACACCGGGGAGCTGTTTTTT. The full variable domain, in which reference TRBV2 and TRBJ2-2 provide the parts outside the CDR3, is EPEVTQTPSHQVTQMGQEVILRCVPISNHLYFYWYRQILGQKVEFLVSFYNNEISEKSEIFDDQFSVERPDGSNFTLKIRSTKLEDSAMYFCASSALGLAGNTGELFFGEGSRLTVL.

The chain combines TRBV6-5 with TRBJ1-1; the D gene is possibly TRBD1 (6 bases). The V gene's germline CDR1 is MNHEY and CDR2 SVGAGI. The CDR3 is 15 amino acids. The ends were cut back, 0 bases at V and 5 bases at J, with 13 bases in the middle. CDR3: CASSYSRGGRTEAFF. CDR3 sequence (DNA): TGTGCCAGCAGTTACTCGAGGGGGGGGCGTACTGAAGCTTTCTTT.

CDR3: CASSIPTSGGGYNEQFF. In DNA, the CDR3 is TGTGCCAGTAGTATCCCCACGTCGGGGGGAGGCTACAATGAGCAGTTCTTC. The rearrangement uses TRBV19 and TRBJ2-1; TRBD2 agrees at 7 bases. V trimming: 3 bases; J trimming: 3 bases; junction bases outside the gene matches: 11. This CDR3 has 17 residues. Germline V gives CDR1 LNHDA, CDR2 SQIVND (reference sequence).

V and J are TRBV2 and TRBJ2-6, with D possibly being TRBD1 (5 bases). The CDR3 loop spans 16 amino acids. Germline V gene data show CDR1 as SNHLY and CDR2 as FYNNEI. Trimming removed 8 bases at V and 1 base at J, with 15 bases between. The CDR3 region is CASAGLTLSGANVLTF. The DNA of the CDR3 is TGTGCCAGCGCAGGGTTGACTCTGTCTGGGGCCAACGTCCTGACTTTC.

The chain combines TRBV5-5 with TRBJ2-5; 15 positions match TRBD2. Unmatched junction bases numbered 7, after V lost 2 bases and J lost 5 bases. In germline, CDR1 is SGHKS, CDR2 YYEKEE (reference sequence). The CDR3 spans 17 residues. CDR3 amino acids: CASSFGLAGGLRETQYF. The CDR3 DNA reads TGTGCCAGCAGCTTCGGACTAGCGGGGGGGCTCAGGGAGACCCAGTACTTC.

This rearrangement joins TRBV5-1 to TRBJ2-5; the match to TRBD1 covers 9 bases. V lost 7 bases to trimming and J lost 4 bases; unmatched junction nucleotides: 11. CDR1 is SGHRS and CDR2 is YFSETQ in the germline V gene. The CDR3 runs 15 residues. DNA of the CDR3: TGCGCCAGCCGCCGTAGTATGACAGGGGGAGAGACCCAGTACTTC. Its translation is CASRRSMTGGETQYF.

The chain links TRBV11-3 to TRBJ2-3, with 7 nucleotides matching TRBD2. Trimming cost V 5 bases and J 6 bases; bases outside gene matches: 5. The CDR3 sequence is 13 residues long. Per germline, CDR1 SGHNT and CDR2 YENEEA. CDR3 sequence: CASSHAGEDTQYF. CDR3 bases: TGTGCCAGCAGCCATGCGGGGGAGGATACGCAGTATTTT.

This clone is a singleton in its sample. The chain joins TRBV24-1 to TRBJ1-4; tentatively, D is TRBD1 (6 bases). V lost 1 base to trimming and J lost 8 bases, with 13 bases between them. Germline CDR1 reads KGHDR; CDR2 reads SFDVKD. The length of the CDR3 is 15 residues. CDR3 sequence: CATSDFAAGEEKLFF. CDR3 bases: TGTGCCACCAGTGATTTTGCGGCAGGGGAAGAAAAACTGTTTTTT.

This clone was picked up one time. The chain uses TRBV14 and TRBJ2-2, with 8 bases identical to TRBD2. The germline gives CDR1 SGHDN, CDR2 FVKESK. The V and J ends lost 1 base and 3 bases, in that order; junction bases with no gene match: 22. The CDR3 covers 22 residues. The CDR3 is CASSQGGDLWGLVQTDTGELFF. The CDR3 DNA follows: TGTGCCAGCAGCCAAGGAGGGGATCTGTGGGGACTAGTTCAAACCGACACCGGGGAGCTGTTTTTT.

The count of this clone is one. The rearrangement uses TRBV6-5 and TRBJ1-2, with TRBD1 as a possible D gene (6 bases). This CDR3 region has 13 residues. CDR1 is MNHEY and CDR2 is SVGAGI in the germline V gene. Trimming took 7 bases from V and 3 from J, leaving 12 bases between them. CDR3 in amino acids: CASTGGADYGYTF. As DNA, the CDR3 is TGTGCCAGCACGGGGGGCGCGGACTATGGCTACACCTTC.

In this sample, this clone turned up once. V gene TRBV7-2 combines with J gene TRBJ2-3; either TRBD1 or TRBD2 may fit D (6 bases each). Trimming removed 1 base at V and 1 base at J, with 12 bases between. CDR1 is SGHTA and CDR2 is FQGNSA in the germline V gene. The CDR3 runs to 16 residues. The CDR3 DNA is TGTGCCAGCAGCTTAGACTGGGGGGCAGGCACAGATACGCAGTATTTT. Its translation is CASSLDWGAGTDTQYF.

V is TRBV5-1 and J is TRBJ2-1, with TRBD2 as a possible D gene (6 bases). The V end lost 7 bases, the J end lost 1 base, and 15 bases lay between the germline ends. CDR1 is SGHRS, CDR2 YFSETQ, per germline. The CDR3 is 15 residues long. CDR3 amino acids: CASLREPISYNEQFF. The CDR3 DNA follows: TGCGCCAGCTTGCGGGAACCGATATCCTACAATGAGCAGTTCTTC.

The rearrangement links TRBV6-1 to TRBJ2-7; TRBD1 agrees at 8 bases. In germline, CDR1 is MNHNS, CDR2 SASEGT. The CDR3 sequence is 16 residues long. V was pared by 4 bases and J by 5 bases, with 13 bases of the junction left unmatched. The CDR3 coding sequence is TGTGCCAGCAGTGCCACCGTTGGACAGGGCGGGAACGAGCAGTACGTC. Protein sequence: CASSATVGQGGNEQYV.